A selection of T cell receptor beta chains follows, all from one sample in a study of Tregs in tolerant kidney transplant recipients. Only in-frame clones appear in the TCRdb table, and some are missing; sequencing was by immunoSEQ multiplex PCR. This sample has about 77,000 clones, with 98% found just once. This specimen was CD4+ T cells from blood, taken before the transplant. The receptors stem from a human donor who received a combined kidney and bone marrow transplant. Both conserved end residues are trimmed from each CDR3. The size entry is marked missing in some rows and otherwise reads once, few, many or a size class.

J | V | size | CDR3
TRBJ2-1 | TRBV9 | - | ASSLGTAQWEQF
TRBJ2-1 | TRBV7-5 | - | VRSLGRGGERCNEQF
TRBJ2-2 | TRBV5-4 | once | ASSQTGGTGELF
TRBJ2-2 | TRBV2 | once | ASSETSGIMAGELF
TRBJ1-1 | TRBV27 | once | ASSLSRGRWTEAF
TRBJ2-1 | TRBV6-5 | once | ASRLTSGRNEQF
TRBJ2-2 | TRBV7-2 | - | ASSLGAGSTGELF
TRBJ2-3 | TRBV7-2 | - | ASSLRRGDTQY
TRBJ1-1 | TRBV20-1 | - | SAGDFEAF
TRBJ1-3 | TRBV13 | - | ASSLRVIVSGNTIY
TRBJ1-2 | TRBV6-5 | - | ASSITSTGPHGYT
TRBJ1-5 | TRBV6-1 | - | ASISGGSNQPQH
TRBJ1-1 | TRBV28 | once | ASRPWEGTGTEAF
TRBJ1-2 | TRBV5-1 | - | ASSLQQGNYT
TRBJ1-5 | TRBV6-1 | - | ASSEAGRVGQPQH
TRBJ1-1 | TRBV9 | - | ASSGPGGGGTEAF
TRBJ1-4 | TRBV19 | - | ASSIGPGQGPNEKLF
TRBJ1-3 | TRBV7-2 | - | ASSPARSGNTIY
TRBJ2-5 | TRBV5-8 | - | ASSRGGQETQY
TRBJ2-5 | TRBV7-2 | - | ASSQGQLQETQY
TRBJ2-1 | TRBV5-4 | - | ASGGGAYNEQF
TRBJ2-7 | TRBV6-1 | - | ASSEGQVLYEQY
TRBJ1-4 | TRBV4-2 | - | ASSQPLQGLGEKLF
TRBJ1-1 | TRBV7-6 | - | ASSLVIGDTEAF
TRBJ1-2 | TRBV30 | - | AYLRGQSPFYGYT
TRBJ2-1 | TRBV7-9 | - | ASSPTGLAPYNEQF
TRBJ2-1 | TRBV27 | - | ASSYPGTGYPNEQF
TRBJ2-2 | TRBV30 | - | AWMGGRSTGELF